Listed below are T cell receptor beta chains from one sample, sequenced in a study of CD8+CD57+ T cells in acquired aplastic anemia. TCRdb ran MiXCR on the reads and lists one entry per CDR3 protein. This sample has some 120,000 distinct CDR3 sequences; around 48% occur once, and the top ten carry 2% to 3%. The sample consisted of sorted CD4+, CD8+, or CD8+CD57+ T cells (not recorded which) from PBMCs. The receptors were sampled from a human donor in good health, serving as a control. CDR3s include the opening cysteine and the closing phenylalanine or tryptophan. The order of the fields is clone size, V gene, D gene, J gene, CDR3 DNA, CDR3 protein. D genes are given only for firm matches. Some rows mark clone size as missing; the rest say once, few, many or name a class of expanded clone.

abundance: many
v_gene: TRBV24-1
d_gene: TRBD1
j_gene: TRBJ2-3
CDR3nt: TGTGCCACCAGTGACCGGACAGGGGGCACAGATACGCAGTATTTT
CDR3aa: CATSDRTGGTDTQYF

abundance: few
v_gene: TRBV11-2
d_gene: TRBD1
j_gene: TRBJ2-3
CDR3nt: TGTGCCAGCAGCTTAAGGACAGGACGTTCGGATACGCAGTATTTT
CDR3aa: CASSLRTGRSDTQYF

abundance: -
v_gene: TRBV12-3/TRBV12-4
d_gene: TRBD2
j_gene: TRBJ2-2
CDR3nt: TGTGCCAGCAGCTCCGGACTAGCGGGGGGGGCCGGGGAGCTGTTTTTT
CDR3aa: CASSSGLAGGAGELFF

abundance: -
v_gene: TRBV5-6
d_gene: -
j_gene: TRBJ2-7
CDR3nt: TGTGCCAGCAGCTTGGACGTAGGCGAGCAGTACTTC
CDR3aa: CASSLDVGEQYF

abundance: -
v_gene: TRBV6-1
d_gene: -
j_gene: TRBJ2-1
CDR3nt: TGCGCCAGCAGTGGGGGGTTTGGTGAGCAGTTCTTC
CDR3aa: CASSGGFGEQFF

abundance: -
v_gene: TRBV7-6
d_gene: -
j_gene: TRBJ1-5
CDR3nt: TGTGCCAGCAGCTCAGATACAGGGACGATGCCCCAGCATTTT
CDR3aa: CASSSDTGTMPQHF

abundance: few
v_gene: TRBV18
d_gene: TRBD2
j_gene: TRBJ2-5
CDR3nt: TGTGCCAGCTCACCACCGGGACTAGCGGGGCGGGAGACCCAGTACTTC
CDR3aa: CASSPPGLAGRETQYF

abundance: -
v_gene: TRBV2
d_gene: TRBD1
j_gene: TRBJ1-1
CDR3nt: TGTGCCAGCAGTACCACAGGGGTGTCGGCTGAAGCTTTCTTT
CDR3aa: CASSTTGVSAEAFF

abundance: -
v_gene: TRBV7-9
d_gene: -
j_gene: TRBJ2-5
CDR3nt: TGTGCCAGCAGCTCCCTACAGGGATACCAAGAGACCCAGTACTTC
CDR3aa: CASSSLQGYQETQYF

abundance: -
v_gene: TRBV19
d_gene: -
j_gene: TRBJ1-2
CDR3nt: TGTGCCAGTAGTGACAGACGGGGGAATAACTATGGCTACACCTTC
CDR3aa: CASSDRRGNNYGYTF

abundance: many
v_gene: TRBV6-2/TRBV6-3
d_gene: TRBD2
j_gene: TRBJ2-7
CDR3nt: TGTGCCAGCGGGGACTACACCTACGAGCAGTACTTC
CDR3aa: CASGDYTYEQYF

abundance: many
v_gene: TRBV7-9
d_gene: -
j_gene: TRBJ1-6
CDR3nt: TGTGCCAGCAGCTCGGGACCCTGGGGTTCACCCCTCCACTTT
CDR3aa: CASSSGPWGSPLHF

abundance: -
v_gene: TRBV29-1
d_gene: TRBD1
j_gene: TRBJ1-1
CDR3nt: TGCAGCGTTGACCGGACAGGGGGGGACACTGAAGCTTTCTTT
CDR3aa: CSVDRTGGDTEAFF

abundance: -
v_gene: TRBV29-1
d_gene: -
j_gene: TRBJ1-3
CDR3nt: TGCAGCGTCCGGCTCTCTGGAAACACCATATATTTT
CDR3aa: CSVRLSGNTIYF

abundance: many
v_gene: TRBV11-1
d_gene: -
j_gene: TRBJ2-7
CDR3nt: TGTGCCAGCAGCTTCCCGGGAAAAAATGCACAGTACTTC
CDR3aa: CASSFPGKNAQYF

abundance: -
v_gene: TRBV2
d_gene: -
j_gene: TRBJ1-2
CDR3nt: TGTGCCAGCAGTGAAACCAACCGTAACTATGGCTACACCTTC
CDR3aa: CASSETNRNYGYTF

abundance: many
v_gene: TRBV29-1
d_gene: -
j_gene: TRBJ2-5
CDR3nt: TGCAGCGTTTTAAGGGGGGGTTCTGGGGAGACCCAGTACTTC
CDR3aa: CSVLRGGSGETQYF

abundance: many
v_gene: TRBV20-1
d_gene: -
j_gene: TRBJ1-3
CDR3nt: TGCAGTGCTAGAGTGCTCGACAGAGATAGCTCTGGAAACACCATATATTTT
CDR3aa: CSARVLDRDSSGNTIYF

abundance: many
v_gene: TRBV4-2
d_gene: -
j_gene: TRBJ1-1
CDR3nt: TGTGCCAGCAGCCAAGATTCTGGGGGCACTGAAGCTTTCTTT
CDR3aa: CASSQDSGGTEAFF

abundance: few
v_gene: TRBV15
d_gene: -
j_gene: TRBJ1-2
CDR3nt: TGTGTCACCAGCAGGGCGGGACGGAGGTATGGCTACACCTTC
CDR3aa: CVTSRAGRRYGYTF

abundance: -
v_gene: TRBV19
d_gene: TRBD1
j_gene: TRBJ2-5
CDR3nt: TGTGCCAGCGGACAGGGGGCGAGGGAGACCCAGTACTTC
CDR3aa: CASGQGARETQYF

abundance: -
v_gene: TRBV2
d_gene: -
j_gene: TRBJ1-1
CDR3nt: TGTGCCAGCAGCGCCCCTGTGGGGGGGGCGGGGGTAAACACTGAAGCTTTCTTT
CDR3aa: CASSAPVGGAGVNTEAFF

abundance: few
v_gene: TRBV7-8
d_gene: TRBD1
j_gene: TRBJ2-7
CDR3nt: TGTGCCAGCAGCTTCCGGGACAGCTACGAGCAGTACTTC
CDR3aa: CASSFRDSYEQYF

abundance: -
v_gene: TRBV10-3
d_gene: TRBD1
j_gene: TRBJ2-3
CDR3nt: TGTACCATCAGTGAGGGGACAGGGGGCCCCACAGATACGCAGTATTTT
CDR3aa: CTISEGTGGPTDTQYF

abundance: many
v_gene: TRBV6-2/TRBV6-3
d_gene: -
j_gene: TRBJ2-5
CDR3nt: TGTGCCAGCAGTTACGGTGTTGGGGATGTGGGAGAGACCCAGTACTTC
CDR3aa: CASSYGVGDVGETQYF

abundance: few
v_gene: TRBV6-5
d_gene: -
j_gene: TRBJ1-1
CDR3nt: TGTGCCAGCAGCTATAGACGGGGCTACACTGAAGCTTTCTTT
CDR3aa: CASSYRRGYTEAFF

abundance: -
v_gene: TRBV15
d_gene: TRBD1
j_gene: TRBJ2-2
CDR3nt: TGTGCCACCAGCGGATTGACAGGGGGAGTCGGGGAGCTGTTTTTT
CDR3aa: CATSGLTGGVGELFF

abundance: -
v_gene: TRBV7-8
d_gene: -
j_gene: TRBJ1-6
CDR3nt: TGTGCCAGCAGCTTAAACAGCGGTGGCAATTCACCCCTCCACTTT
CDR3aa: CASSLNSGGNSPLHF

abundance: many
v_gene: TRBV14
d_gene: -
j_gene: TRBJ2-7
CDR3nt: TGTGCCAGCAGCCAAGAATCCTACTACTACGAGCAGTACTTC
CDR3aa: CASSQESYYYEQYF

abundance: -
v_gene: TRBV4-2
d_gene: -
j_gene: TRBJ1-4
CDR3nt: TGTGCCAGCAGCCCGGGACAATCCGCAACTAATGAAAAACTGTTTTTT
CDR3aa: CASSPGQSATNEKLFF

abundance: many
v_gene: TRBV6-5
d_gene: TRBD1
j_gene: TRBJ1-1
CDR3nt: TGTGCCAGCAGTTCCTCGACAGGGGGGAACACTGAAGCTTTCTTT
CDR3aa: CASSSSTGGNTEAFF

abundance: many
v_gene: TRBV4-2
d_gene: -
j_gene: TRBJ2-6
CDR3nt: TGTGCCAGCAGCCCTACTGGGCACTCTGGGGCCAACGTCCTGACTTTC
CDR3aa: CASSPTGHSGANVLTF

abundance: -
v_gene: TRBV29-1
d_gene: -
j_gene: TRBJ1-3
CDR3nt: TGCAGCGTTGATACTTCCTCAAACACCATATATTTT
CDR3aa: CSVDTSSNTIYF

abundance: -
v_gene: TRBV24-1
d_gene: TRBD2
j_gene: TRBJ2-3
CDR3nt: TGTGCCACGTCACCGGGGACTAGCGGGGGGGTTGCAGATACGCAGTATTTT
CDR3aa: CATSPGTSGGVADTQYF

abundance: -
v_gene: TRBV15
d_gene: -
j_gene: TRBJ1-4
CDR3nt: TGTGCCACCAGCTCTCGACATGCCGAAAAACTGTTTTTT
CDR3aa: CATSSRHAEKLFF

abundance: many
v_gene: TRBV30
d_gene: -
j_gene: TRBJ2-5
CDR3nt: TGTGCCTGGAGTATGGGATCACAAGAGACCCAGTACTTC
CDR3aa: CAWSMGSQETQYF

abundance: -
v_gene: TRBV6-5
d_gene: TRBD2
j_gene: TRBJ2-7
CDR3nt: TGTGCCAGCAGTTACTCGATTAGCGGGGGGTCCGTCTACGAGCAGTACTTC
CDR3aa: CASSYSISGGSVYEQYF

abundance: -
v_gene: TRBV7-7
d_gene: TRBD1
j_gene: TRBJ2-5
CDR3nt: TGTGCCAGCAGCGCCGGGACAGGGGTCGAGACCCAGTACTTC
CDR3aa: CASSAGTGVETQYF

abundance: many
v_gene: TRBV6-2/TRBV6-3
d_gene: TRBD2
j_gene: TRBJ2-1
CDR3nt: TGTGCCAGCAGTTACTCCTATAGCGGGGGCTACAATGAGCAGTTCTTC
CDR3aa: CASSYSYSGGYNEQFF

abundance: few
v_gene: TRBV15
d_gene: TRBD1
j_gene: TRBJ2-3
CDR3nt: TGTGCCACCAGCAGCTTGACAGGGGTGACAGATACGCAGTATTTT
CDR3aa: CATSSLTGVTDTQYF

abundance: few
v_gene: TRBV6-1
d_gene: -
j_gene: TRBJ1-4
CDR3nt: TGTGCCAGCAGTGCCGGGGGATACTCAAATGAAAAACTGTTTTTT
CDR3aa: CASSAGGYSNEKLFF

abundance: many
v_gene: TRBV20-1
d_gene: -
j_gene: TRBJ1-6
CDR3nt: TGCAGTGCTAGAGATCAACAGACCGACTCCTATAATTCACCCCTCCACTTT
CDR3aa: CSARDQQTDSYNSPLHF

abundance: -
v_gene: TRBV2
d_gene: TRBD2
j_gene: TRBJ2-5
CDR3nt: TGTGCCAGCAGTGAAGACTCGGGACTAGCGGAGACCCAGTACTTC
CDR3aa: CASSEDSGLAETQYF

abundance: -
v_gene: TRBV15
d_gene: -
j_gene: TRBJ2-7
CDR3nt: TGTGCCACCAGCAGAGACGGACAGCGGATGACCTACGAGCAGTACTTC
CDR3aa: CATSRDGQRMTYEQYF

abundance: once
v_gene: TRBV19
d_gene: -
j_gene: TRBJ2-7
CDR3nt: TGTGCCAGTAGTATAGGGAGGCAGGGGAACGAGCAGTACTTC
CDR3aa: CASSIGRQGNEQYF

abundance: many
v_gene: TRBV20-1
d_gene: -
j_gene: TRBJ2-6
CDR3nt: TGCAGTGCTAGCGTCGGGCCCTCTGGGGCCAACGTCCTGACTTTC
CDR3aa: CSASVGPSGANVLTF

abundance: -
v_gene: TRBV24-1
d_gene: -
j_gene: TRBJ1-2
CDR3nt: TGTGCCACCAGTGATGGATCCCCGGGACACGATGGCTACACCTTC
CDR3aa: CATSDGSPGHDGYTF

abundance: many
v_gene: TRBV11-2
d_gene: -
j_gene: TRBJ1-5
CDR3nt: TGTGCCAGCAGCTTAGAAGAAATCCAGCTTAATCAGCCCCAGCATTTT
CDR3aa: CASSLEEIQLNQPQHF

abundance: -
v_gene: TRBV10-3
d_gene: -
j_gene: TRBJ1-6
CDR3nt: TGTGCCATCAGTGAGCCGCGACCGGGCGCTAGCTCCTATAATTCACCCCTCCACTTT
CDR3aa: CAISEPRPGASSYNSPLHF

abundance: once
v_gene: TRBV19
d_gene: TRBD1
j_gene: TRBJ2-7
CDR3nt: TGTGCCAGTAGATTATCAACAGGGGGCCACTACGAGCAGTACTTC
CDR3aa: CASRLSTGGHYEQYF

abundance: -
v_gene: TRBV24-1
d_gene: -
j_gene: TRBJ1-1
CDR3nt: TGTGCCACCAGGGGGACACCGGGAGCGGAAGCTTTCTTT
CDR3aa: CATRGTPGAEAFF